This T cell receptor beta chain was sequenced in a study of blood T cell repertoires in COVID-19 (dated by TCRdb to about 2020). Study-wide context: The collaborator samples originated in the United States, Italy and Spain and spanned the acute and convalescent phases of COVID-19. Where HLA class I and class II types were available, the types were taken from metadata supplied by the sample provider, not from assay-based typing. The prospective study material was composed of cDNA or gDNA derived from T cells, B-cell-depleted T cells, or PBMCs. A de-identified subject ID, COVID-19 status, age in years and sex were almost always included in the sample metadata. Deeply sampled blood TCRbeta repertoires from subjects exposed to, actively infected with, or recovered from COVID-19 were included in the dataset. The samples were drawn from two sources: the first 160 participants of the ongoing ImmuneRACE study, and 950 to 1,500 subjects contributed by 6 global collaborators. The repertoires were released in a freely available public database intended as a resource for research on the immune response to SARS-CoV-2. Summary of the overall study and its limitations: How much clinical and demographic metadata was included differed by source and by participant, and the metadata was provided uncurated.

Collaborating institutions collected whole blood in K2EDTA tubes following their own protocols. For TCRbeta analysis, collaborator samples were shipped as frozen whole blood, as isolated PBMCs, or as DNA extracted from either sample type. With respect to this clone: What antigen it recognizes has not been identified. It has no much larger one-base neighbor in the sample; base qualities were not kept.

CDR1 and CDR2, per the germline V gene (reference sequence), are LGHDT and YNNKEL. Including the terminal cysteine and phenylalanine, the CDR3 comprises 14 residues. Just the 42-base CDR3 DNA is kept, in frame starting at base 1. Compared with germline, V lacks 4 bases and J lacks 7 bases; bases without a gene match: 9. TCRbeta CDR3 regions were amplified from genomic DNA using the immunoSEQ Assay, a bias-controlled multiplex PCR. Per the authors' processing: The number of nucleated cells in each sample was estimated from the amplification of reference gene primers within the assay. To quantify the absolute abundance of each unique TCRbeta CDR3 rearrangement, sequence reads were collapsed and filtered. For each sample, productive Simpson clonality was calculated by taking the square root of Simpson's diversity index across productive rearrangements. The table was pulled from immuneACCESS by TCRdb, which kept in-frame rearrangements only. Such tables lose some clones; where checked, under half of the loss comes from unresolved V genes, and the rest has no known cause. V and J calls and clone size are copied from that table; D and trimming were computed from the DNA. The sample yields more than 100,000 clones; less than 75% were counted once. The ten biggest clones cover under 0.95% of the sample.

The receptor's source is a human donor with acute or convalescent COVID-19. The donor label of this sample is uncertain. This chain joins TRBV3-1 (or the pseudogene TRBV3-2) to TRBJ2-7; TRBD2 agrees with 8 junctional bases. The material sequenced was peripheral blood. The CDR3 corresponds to CASSPSRGAREQYF. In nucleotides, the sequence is TGTGCCAGCAGCCCCTCGCGGGGGGCCAGGGAGCAGTACTTC.